Below are 27 T cell receptor beta chains sequenced from a single sample in a study of blood T cells in healthy people across ages (dated by TCRdb to 2014 to 2015). Libraries came from 5' RACE. Sequencing instrument: Illumina HiSeq 2500. A second PCR of roughly 7 to 11 cycles was performed with a sample-barcoded 5' primer and a J-beta primer mix. Using fastp trimming at Q25 and MiXCR clonotype assembly, TCRdb reanalyzed the public sequencing data and kept in-frame beta chains. Rows with a matching CDR3 protein are joined into one entry that keeps the most common DNA and genes. This sample is represented by fewer than 950,000 distinct CDR3 sequences; less than 70% of them were singletons. The leading ten clones occupy about 42% of the sample. Sequencing was done on a sample of blood. These receptors originate from an elderly man in good health.

The chain uses TRBV5-5 and TRBJ2-7; 8 nucleotides match TRBD2. This CDR3 is 15 amino acids long. Trimming took 1 base from V and 1 from J; bases not matched to a gene: 4. Germline CDR1 reads SGHKS; CDR2 reads YYEKEE (reference sequence). In DNA form, the CDR3 reads TGTGCCAGCAGCTTGAGCCTAGCGGGTTCCTACGAGCAGTACTTC. Translation gives CASSLSLAGSYEQYF.

The rearrangement joins TRBV7-6 to TRBJ2-1; D may correspond to TRBD1 or TRBD2 (5 bases each). The germline V and J ends were trimmed by 6 bases and 2 bases, with 20 bases remaining between them. Germline CDR1 SGHVS, CDR2 FNYEAQ. CDR3 length equals 17 residues. CDR3 DNA sequence: TGTGCCAGCAGTGGGGGATTAACGTCCCCTCCCTACAATGAGCAGTTCTTC. Translating gives CASSGGLTSPPYNEQFF.

In the case of this clonotype: A junction end diverges from the germline sequence, so it may reflect a read error. V is TRBV12-3 or TRBV12-4 and J is TRBJ2-1; a weak D match, TRBD1 (5 bases). The CDR3 is made up of 13 amino acids. CDR3 protein: CASTTQGYNGQFF. DNA of the CDR3: TGTGCCAGCACTACCCAGGGCTACAATGGGCAGTTCTTC.

As for this clonotype: A read error may produce the germline difference seen at one junction end. CDR3 protein: CTSSLETAEKLFF. Here the CDR3 DNA reads TGCACCAGCAGCTTGGAGACAGCAGAAAAACTGTTTTTT. The genes are TRBV5-1 and TRBJ1-4, with a tentative D call TRBD1 (5 bases). Germline loops: CDR1 SGHRS, CDR2 YFSETQ. The CDR3 is 13 residues long. Looking up the rest from reference TRBV5-1 and TRBJ1-4 gives the full variable domain: KAGVTQTPRYLIKTRGQQVTLSCSPISGHRSVSWYQQTPGQGLQFLFEYFSETQRNKGNFPGRFSGRQFSNSRSEMNVSTLELGDSALYLCTSSLETAEKLFFGSGTQLSVL.

This clonotype showed up just a few times. The chain is built from TRBV14 and TRBJ1-2; D perhaps matches TRBD1 (6 bases). In germline, CDR1 is SGHDN, CDR2 FVKESK. CDR3 length: 14 residues. V was clipped by 4 bases and J by 7 bases, with 16 bases between them. In DNA form, the CDR3 reads TGTGCCAGCAGCCGTATACAGGGATCCCTTGGCTACACCTTC. It encodes CASSRIQGSLGYTF.

V gene TRBV11-2 combines with J gene TRBJ2-3; no reliable D call. V lost 0 bases and J 0 bases, leaving 7 bases between the germline ends. Per the germline V gene, CDR1 is SGHAT and CDR2 is FQNNGV. This CDR3 spans 15 amino acids. The chain's CDR3 is CASSLEPVSTDTQYF. The CDR3 DNA sequence: TGTGCCAGCAGCTTAGAACCCGTCAGCACAGATACGCAGTATTTT.

The J gene is TRBJ2-3, the V gene TRBV24-1; the D gene could be TRBD1 or TRBD2 (5 bases each). V lost 4 bases and J 3 bases, leaving 16 bases between the germline ends. Germline V lookup: CDR1 KGHDR, CDR2 SFDVKD. This CDR3 region has 16 residues. The CDR3 region has the DNA TGTGCCACCAGTGACCTAAAATTTGGGGGAACAGATACGCAGTATTTT. Translation: CATSDLKFGGTDTQYF.

V usage is TRBV5-5 and J usage is TRBJ2-5; D possibly corresponds to TRBD2 (5 bases). Trimming shortened V by 1 base and J by 1 base, and 8 bases separated the two germline ends. Germline V gene lookup returns CDR1 SGHKS and CDR2 YYEKEE (reference sequence). The CDR3 is 14 amino acids. Here the CDR3 DNA reads TGTGCCAGCAGCTTGTTCGGGATCCAAGAGACCCAGTACTTC. Translating it yields CASSLFGIQETQYF.

This clonotype was seen a single time. CDR3 nucleotides: TGCAGCGTTATGCTAGCGGGAGTAGCAGAGACCCAGTACTTC. Protein product: CSVMLAGVAETQYF. The chain carries TRBV29-1 and TRBJ2-5, with TRBD2 matching 10 bases. The CDR3 spans 14 residues. The junction had 7 bases not matched to a gene; V was cut back by 5 bases and J by 4 bases. The germline V gene has CDR1 SQVTM and CDR2 ANQGSEA.

This clonotype was seen a handful of times. The chain has TRBV28 and TRBJ1-2; D unclear. V dropped 7 bases and J dropped 2 bases, with 5 bases sitting between them. The CDR3 contains 11 residues. The germline V gene encodes CDR1 MDHEN and CDR2 SYDVKM. The chain's CDR3 is CASTKNYGYTF. The CDR3 DNA reads as TGTGCCAGCACCAAGAACTATGGCTACACCTTC.

V and J are TRBV5-4 and TRBJ2-1, with D uncertain. The J call may be incorrect, as the DNA end agrees better with TRBJ2-7. This CDR3 region has 15 residues. In germline, CDR1 is SGHNT, CDR2 YYREEE (reference sequence). CDR3 DNA sequence: TGTGCCAGCAGCTTGGACGTAAGCTCCTACAATGAGCAGTACTTC. Translated, it gives CASSLDVSSYNEQYF.

The chain employs TRBV6-5 and TRBJ2-7, with TRBD1 matching 7 bases. With V trimmed by 0 bases and J by 0 bases, 8 bases remained unmatched. This CDR3 is built from 17 residues. CDR1 and CDR2 from the germline V gene are MNHEY and SVGAGI. The CDR3: CASSYSISGQHSYEQYF. In nucleotides, the CDR3 is TGTGCCAGCAGTTACTCGATATCGGGACAGCACTCCTACGAGCAGTACTTC.

This clonotype showed up just a few times. The rearrangement joins TRBV7-2 to TRBJ1-2, with D perhaps TRBD1 (5 bases). V gave up 8 bases and J gave up 6 bases, with 16 bases separating them. Germline assignment: CDR1 SGHTA and CDR2 FQGNSA. This CDR3 comprises 13 residues. The DNA of the CDR3 is TGTGCCAGCCGTGGGGGGGTCGAAGATGGCTACACCTTC. Translation gives CASRGGVEDGYTF.

Concerning this clonotype itself: This sequence may be a read error, since a much larger clone differs from it by one base. This chain joins TRBV2 and TRBJ2-3; D is tentatively TRBD1 or TRBD2 (5 bases each). The CDR3 totals 13 residues. V was shortened by 4 bases and J by 0 bases, with 5 bases between the two germline ends. From germline, CDR1 is SNHLY and CDR2 FYNNEI. The CDR3 loop reads CASSGDSTDTQYF. The CDR3 DNA is TGTGCCAGCAGTGGGGACAGCACAGATACGCAGTATTTT.

The chain is built from TRBV5-1 and TRBJ2-3; 9 bases are a match to TRBD2. The CDR3 length is 17 residues. Per germline, CDR1 SGHRS and CDR2 YFSETQ. V lost 0 bases and J lost 4; bases outside the gene matches: 9. The CDR3 is CASSLVAAGGPADTQYF. The CDR3 bases are TGCGCCAGCAGCTTGGTCGCGGCGGGAGGGCCGGCAGATACGCAGTATTTT.

This chain links TRBV13 with TRBJ1-5, with unresolved D. Trimming shortened V by 0 bases and J by 0 bases, and 9 bases separated the two germline ends. The CDR3 spans 16 residues. Germline assignment: CDR1 PRHDT and CDR2 FYEKMQ (reference sequence). CDR3 sequence reads: CASSLGSDNSNQPQHF. CDR3 coding DNA: TGTGCCAGCAGCTTAGGGTCCGACAATAGCAATCAGCCCCAGCATTTT.

This chain uses TRBV14 with TRBJ2-1; maybe TRBD1 (6 bases). V shed 5 bases and J shed 5 bases, with 13 bases lying between them. Looked up from germline, CDR1 is SGHDN and CDR2 is FVKESK. The CDR3 contains 14 residues. In nucleotides, the CDR3 is TGTGCCAGCAGCGTCCAGGGGCGGAACAATGAGCAGTTCTTC. This sequence encodes CASSVQGRNNEQFF.

The V and J genes are TRBV2 and TRBJ2-7; 7 bases match TRBD2. Matching the DNA end better, TRBJ2-5 makes the J call doubtful. The CDR3 extends over 12 amino acids. Germline CDR1 is SNHLY and CDR2 is FYNNEI. The CDR3 DNA reads as TGTGCCAGTAAGCGGGATCAAGAGACCCAGTACTTC. Its protein product is CASKRDQETQYF.

The rearrangement joins TRBV5-4 to TRBJ2-7, with D perhaps assigned TRBD1 or TRBD2 (5 bases each). CDR1 is SGHNT and CDR2 is YYREEE in the germline V gene (reference sequence). The CDR3 length is 15 residues. V gave up 4 bases and J gave up 0 bases, with 14 bases separating them. DNA for the CDR3: TGTGCCAGCAGCGCTGGGACCGAGTCCTCCTACGAGCAGTACTTC. Amino acids: CASSAGTESSYEQYF.

The V gene is TRBV20-1, the J gene TRBJ2-3, with a tentative D call TRBD2 (6 bases). The CDR3 length is 14 residues. Germline V gives CDR1 DFQATT, CDR2 SNEGSKA (reference sequence). With 6 bases removed from V and 3 bases from J, the gap between germline ends came to 16 bases. Here the CDR3 DNA reads TGCAGTGCCGTGGGGGAGGTCGGTACAGATACGCAGTATTTT. It yields the protein CSAVGEVGTDTQYF.

This clonotype was seen more than once but under ten times. This chain links TRBV20-1 with TRBJ2-1; TRBD2 matches 9 bases. This CDR3 is 15 amino acids long. With V trimmed by 0 bases and J by 5 bases, 5 bases remained unmatched. Germline-derived CDR1 and CDR2 are DFQATT and SNEGSKA (reference sequence). The CDR3 nucleotides read TGCAGTGCTAGAGATGTAGCGGGAGTGAACAATGAGCAGTTCTTC. The encoded protein is CSARDVAGVNNEQFF.

In its sample, this clonotype was seen once. This chain connects TRBV24-1 to TRBJ2-1; TRBD1 matches 8 bases. The CDR3 runs to 13 residues. From germline, CDR1 is KGHDR and CDR2 SFDVKD. V dropped 4 bases and J dropped 9; count of bases not matched to a gene: 4. The CDR3 bases are TGTGCCACCAGTGAGACGGACAGGGCTGAGCAGTTCTTC. It codes for CATSETDRAEQFF.

This chain joins TRBV7-2 and TRBJ1-4, with TRBD1 matching over 9 bases. Germline V lookup: CDR1 SGHTA, CDR2 FQGNSA. The CDR3 has 13 residues. After removal of 5 bases from V and 8 bases from J, the junction contained 3 bases not matched to a gene. The CDR3 protein is CASSRTGGEKLFF. The DNA of the CDR3 is TGTGCCAGCAGCCGAACAGGGGGCGAAAAACTGTTTTTT.

This clonotype was seen ten or more times. The chain joins TRBV5-1 to TRBJ1-2; TRBD1 might be the D (6 bases). This CDR3 has 13 amino acids. Germline CDR1 reads SGHRS; CDR2 reads YFSETQ. V lost 4 bases to trimming and J lost 1 base, with 8 bases between them. CDR3 in DNA: TGCGCCAGCAGCGAAGGGGGTAACTATGGCTACACCTTC. Translating gives CASSEGGNYGYTF.

This chain uses TRBV7-2 with TRBJ2-1; possible D gene TRBD1, 6 bases. Germline V gives CDR1 SGHTA, CDR2 FQGNSA. V shed 4 bases and J shed 8 bases, with 15 bases lying between them. The CDR3 spans 14 residues. The CDR3 loop reads CASSSGVRYDEQFF. CDR3 in DNA: TGTGCCAGCAGCTCAGGGGTGAGGTACGATGAGCAGTTCTTC.

The chain carries TRBV25-1 and TRBJ2-3; no definite D call. V lost 2 bases and J 2 bases, leaving 17 bases between the germline ends. The CDR3 is 17 amino acids. Germline-derived CDR1 and CDR2 are MGHDK and SYGVNS. CDR3 DNA: TGTGCCAGCAGTGAAATTTCCGGCTCTGGGGTCACAGATACGCAGTATTTT. Translated, it gives CASSEISGSGVTDTQYF.

The rearrangement links TRBV9 to TRBJ2-3, with 7 nucleotides matching TRBD2. Unmatched junction bases numbered 3, after V lost 2 bases and J lost 0 bases. CDR1 is SGDLS, CDR2 YYNGEE, per germline. CDR3 length: 15 residues. The CDR3 DNA reads as TGTGCCAGCAGCGTTGGACTAGTTAGCACAGATACGCAGTATTTT. Residues: CASSVGLVSTDTQYF.